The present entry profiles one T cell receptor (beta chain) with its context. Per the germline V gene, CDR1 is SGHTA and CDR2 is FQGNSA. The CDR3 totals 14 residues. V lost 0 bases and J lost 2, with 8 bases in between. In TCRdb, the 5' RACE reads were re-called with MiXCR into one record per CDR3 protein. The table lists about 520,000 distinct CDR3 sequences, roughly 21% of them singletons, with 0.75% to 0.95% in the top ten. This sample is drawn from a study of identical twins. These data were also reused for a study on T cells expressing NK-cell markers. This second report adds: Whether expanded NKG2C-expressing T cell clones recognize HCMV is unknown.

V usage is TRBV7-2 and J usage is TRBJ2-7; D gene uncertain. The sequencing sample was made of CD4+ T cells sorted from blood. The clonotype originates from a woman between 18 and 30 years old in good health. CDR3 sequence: CASSLAPATYEQYF. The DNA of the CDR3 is TGTGCCAGCAGCTTAGCTCCGGCTACCTACGAGCAGTACTTC.